The 3 T cell receptor beta chains reported below all come from one sample, sequenced in a study of T cells in Graves' hyperthyroidism and ophthalmopathy. RNA transcripts gave rise to amplified TCR beta CDR3 regions. A set of HTBI primers served as the primers for a first-round RT-PCR of the TCR CDR3. TCRdb fed the multiplex PCR reads into MiXCR, producing one record per CDR3 protein. Here the sample spans approximately 700,000 distinct CDR3 sequences, approximately 42% being singletons. The specimen sequenced was peripheral blood or thyroid tissue (not recorded which). The source of these receptors is an adult man with Graves' disease, either hyperthyroidism or ophthalmopathy (not recorded which).

This chain joins TRBV9 and TRBJ1-1, with D possibly being TRBD1 (5 bases). The CDR3 runs to 15 residues. V lost 0 bases and J lost 7, with 16 bases in between. CDR1 is SGDLS, CDR2 YYNGEE, per germline. CDR3 coding DNA: TGTGCCAGCAGCGTAGGGGTTCGGGGCGACAGTGAAGCTTTCTTT. Amino acids: CASSVGVRGDSEAFF.

This clonotype appeared a few times. The chain couples TRBV20-1 to TRBJ1-2; a weak D match, TRBD1 (5 bases). V dropped 7 bases and J dropped 3 bases, with 9 bases sitting between them. Germline CDR1 reads DFQATT; CDR2 reads SNEGSKA (reference sequence). CDR3 length equals 11 residues. Written as DNA, the CDR3 is TGCAGTGGCACAGGAGACTATGGCTACACCTTC. Translating gives CSGTGDYGYTF.

This chain joins TRBV5-1 and TRBJ1-2; 9 nucleotides match TRBD1. The CDR3 loop spans 15 amino acids. V lost 4 bases to trimming and J lost 4 bases; unmatched junction nucleotides: 8. Germline CDR1 reads SGHRS; CDR2 reads YFSETQ. The CDR3 DNA follows: TGCGCCAGCAGCACCGGGACAGGGTTTGGCTATGGCTACACCTTC. It is translated as CASSTGTGFGYGYTF.